The rows below give T cell receptor beta chains drawn from one sample of a study of metastatic and nonmetastatic thyroid tumors. Using MiXCR, TCRdb re-called clones from the PCR reads. The table includes under 55,000 clones, about 15% detected once. What was sequenced was blood. The receptors originated from a female donor with papillary thyroid cancer or a benign thyroid nodule (not recorded which). Some clones in this sample may be carry-over from other donors' samples. CDR3s include the opening cysteine and the closing phenylalanine or tryptophan. The order of the fields is J gene, V gene, D gene, clone size, CDR3 DNA, CDR3 protein. A D gene is named only where the DNA matches it firmly. A row's size may be missing; if present it is once, few, many or a size class.

J gene: TRBJ2-7
V gene: TRBV9
D gene: .
clone size: .
CDR3 DNA: TGTGCCAGCAGCGTAGCGGAGGGGGGTAACTACGAGCAGTACTTC
CDR3 protein: CASSVAEGGNYEQYF

J gene: TRBJ1-1
V gene: TRBV20-1
D gene: TRBD1
clone size: many
CDR3 DNA: TGCGTACTACAGGGGGGCCTGAACACTGAAGCTTTCTTT
CDR3 protein: CVLQGGLNTEAFF

J gene: TRBJ1-3
V gene: TRBV30
D gene: .
clone size: .
CDR3 DNA: TGTGCCTGGAGTGTTGGTGGTAGCGTCGGAGGAAACACCATATATTTT
CDR3 protein: CAWSVGGSVGGNTIYF

J gene: TRBJ2-1
V gene: TRBV9
D gene: .
clone size: many
CDR3 DNA: TGTGCCAGCAGCGTGGGGGGGCGAATGGGCAATGAGCAGTTCTTC
CDR3 protein: CASSVGGRMGNEQFF

J gene: TRBJ1-2
V gene: TRBV24-1
D gene: TRBD1
clone size: many
CDR3 DNA: TGTGCCACCAGTGCGGGGACAGGGGGTTTCTATGGCTACACCTTC
CDR3 protein: CATSAGTGGFYGYTF

J gene: TRBJ1-2
V gene: TRBV28
D gene: .
clone size: .
CDR3 DNA: TGTGCCAGCAGCCTAGGGTTCTTGGGGTATGGCTACACCTTC
CDR3 protein: CASSLGFLGYGYTF

J gene: TRBJ1-1
V gene: TRBV5-8
D gene: TRBD1
clone size: many
CDR3 DNA: TGTGCCAGCAGCGGACGACAGGGGCAGTGGACTGAAGCTTTCTTT
CDR3 protein: CASSGRQGQWTEAFF

J gene: TRBJ2-3
V gene: TRBV3-1
D gene: .
clone size: many
CDR3 DNA: TGTGCCAGCAGCCAAGAAACAGATACGCAGTATTTT
CDR3 protein: CASSQETDTQYF

J gene: TRBJ2-7
V gene: TRBV11-1
D gene: .
clone size: .
CDR3 DNA: TGTGCCAGCACCCCGGACGTGCGGGGCCCACTTTCCTACGAGCCTTACTTC
CDR3 protein: CASTPDVRGPLSYEPYF

J gene: TRBJ1-1
V gene: TRBV6-2/TRBV6-3
D gene: .
clone size: many
CDR3 DNA: TGTGCCAGCACCGAAGAGTACACTGAAGCTTTCTTT
CDR3 protein: CASTEEYTEAFF

J gene: TRBJ2-1
V gene: TRBV11-2
D gene: .
clone size: once
CDR3 DNA: TGTGCCAGCAGTTGGACTAAAACTTACAATGAGCAGTTCTTC
CDR3 protein: CASSWTKTYNEQFF

J gene: TRBJ2-1
V gene: TRBV7-7
D gene: TRBD2
clone size: many
CDR3 DNA: TGTGCTAGCAGCTTACTAGCGGGACCCTACAATGAGCAGTTCTTC
CDR3 protein: CASSLLAGPYNEQFF

J gene: TRBJ1-4
V gene: TRBV6-1
D gene: TRBD1
clone size: many
CDR3 DNA: TGTGCCAGCAGCACGGGCGGGACAGGGTTTAATGAAAAACTGTTTTTT
CDR3 protein: CASSTGGTGFNEKLFF

J gene: TRBJ2-7
V gene: TRBV6-1
D gene: TRBD1
clone size: medium-sized
CDR3 DNA: TGTGCCAGCAGGGCCGGGACAGGGATACACGAGCAGTACTTC
CDR3 protein: CASRAGTGIHEQYF

J gene: TRBJ1-3
V gene: TRBV12-3/TRBV12-4
D gene: TRBD1
clone size: .
CDR3 DNA: TGTGCCAGCAGTTCCGATCTACAGGGGGCGAGAAACACCATATATTTT
CDR3 protein: CASSSDLQGARNTIYF

J gene: TRBJ1-4
V gene: TRBV11-2
D gene: .
clone size: many
CDR3 DNA: TGTGCCAGCAGTCCGGGAAGGACTAATGAAAAACTGTTTTTT
CDR3 protein: CASSPGRTNEKLFF

J gene: TRBJ1-1
V gene: TRBV28
D gene: .
clone size: few
CDR3 DNA: TGTGCCATCAGTTTATCTTCAACCGGGGGTTTATACACTGAAGCTTTCTTT
CDR3 protein: CAISLSSTGGLYTEAFF

J gene: TRBJ1-3
V gene: TRBV15
D gene: .
clone size: many
CDR3 DNA: TGTGCCACCAGCAGAAAGGACGGAAACACCATATATTTT
CDR3 protein: CATSRKDGNTIYF

J gene: TRBJ1-1
V gene: TRBV5-1
D gene: .
clone size: many
CDR3 DNA: TGCGCCAGCAGCTTGGAGGCGCCAGGGAGGACTGAAGCTTTCTTT
CDR3 protein: CASSLEAPGRTEAFF

J gene: TRBJ2-6
V gene: TRBV30
D gene: TRBD1
clone size: many
CDR3 DNA: TGTGCCTGGAGTCGACAGGGGAGAGCTGGGGCCAACGTCCTGACTTTC
CDR3 protein: CAWSRQGRAGANVLTF

J gene: TRBJ1-2
V gene: TRBV27
D gene: .
clone size: few
CDR3 DNA: TGTGCCAGCAGACAAGGGAGCTCCTATGGCTACACATTC
CDR3 protein: CASRQGSSYGYTF

J gene: TRBJ2-7
V gene: TRBV18
D gene: .
clone size: .
CDR3 DNA: TGTGCCAGCTCACAACTACCGGGACCGGGTAACTACGAGCAGTACTTC
CDR3 protein: CASSQLPGPGNYEQYF

J gene: TRBJ1-4
V gene: TRBV4-2
D gene: .
clone size: many
CDR3 DNA: TGTGCCAGCAGCCAAGGCGCAGGGTTAACTAATGAAAAACTGTTTTTT
CDR3 protein: CASSQGAGLTNEKLFF

J gene: TRBJ1-2
V gene: TRBV28
D gene: TRBD1
clone size: .
CDR3 DNA: TGTGCCAGCAGCCCTCTGAGCCCGGGACAGGCGACGCGGCTGCTGGGCTACACCTTC
CDR3 protein: CASSPLSPGQATRLLGYTF

J gene: TRBJ1-5
V gene: TRBV28
D gene: .
clone size: few
CDR3 DNA: TGTGCAAGCAGTTTATCAGTGGGGGCCGAAGAACAGCCCCAGCATTTT
CDR3 protein: CASSLSVGAEEQPQHF

J gene: TRBJ2-3
V gene: TRBV11-3
D gene: TRBD1
clone size: many
CDR3 DNA: TGTGCCAGCAGCTCGGGACAGGGGGAGACAGATACGCAGTATTTT
CDR3 protein: CASSSGQGETDTQYF

J gene: TRBJ2-3
V gene: TRBV11-2
D gene: .
clone size: .
CDR3 DNA: TGTGCCAGCAGCCTGCAGCGTCTATCTGGAGGCGCAGATACGCAGTATTTT
CDR3 protein: CASSLQRLSGGADTQYF

J gene: TRBJ2-1
V gene: TRBV11-3
D gene: .
clone size: .
CDR3 DNA: TGTGCCAGCATCTCAAATAAGCCGTTCTTC
CDR3 protein: CASISNKPFF

J gene: TRBJ2-3
V gene: TRBV20-1
D gene: .
clone size: many
CDR3 DNA: TGCAGTGCTAGAGTTTCCCAGGGCACAGATACGCAGTATTTT
CDR3 protein: CSARVSQGTDTQYF

J gene: TRBJ1-2
V gene: TRBV27
D gene: .
clone size: few
CDR3 DNA: TGTGCCAGCAGTTCCCCCTCTCGGGGGGGCCCGGGTGGCTACACCTTC
CDR3 protein: CASSSPSRGGPGGYTF

J gene: TRBJ1-2
V gene: TRBV19
D gene: .
clone size: many
CDR3 DNA: TGTGCCAGTACCGTGGGCCAGGGCCACTATGGCTACACCTTC
CDR3 protein: CASTVGQGHYGYTF

J gene: TRBJ2-3
V gene: TRBV25-1
D gene: TRBD2
clone size: many
CDR3 DNA: TGTGCCAGCAGCAAAACCGGGACTAGCGGGAGGGCAGATACGCAGTATTTT
CDR3 protein: CASSKTGTSGRADTQYF

J gene: TRBJ1-1
V gene: TRBV5-1
D gene: TRBD1
clone size: .
CDR3 DNA: TGCGCCAGCAGCTTGGCAGGACAGGAGACTGAAGCTTTCTTT
CDR3 protein: CASSLAGQETEAFF

J gene: TRBJ2-7
V gene: TRBV27
D gene: .
clone size: medium-sized
CDR3 DNA: TGTGCCAGCAGTTTCTCCTACGAGCAGTACTTC
CDR3 protein: CASSFSYEQYF

J gene: TRBJ1-4
V gene: TRBV12-3/TRBV12-4
D gene: .
clone size: few
CDR3 DNA: TGTGCCAGCAGTTTAGCGAACACGGTACTGTTTTTT
CDR3 protein: CASSLANTVLFF

J gene: TRBJ1-5
V gene: TRBV27
D gene: .
clone size: few
CDR3 DNA: TGTGCCAGCAGAGAGGCGGGCAGTAATCAGCCCCAGCATTTT
CDR3 protein: CASREAGSNQPQHF

J gene: TRBJ1-4
V gene: TRBV5-1
D gene: .
clone size: many
CDR3 DNA: TGCGCCAGCAGCTTAGAAGTCACGAAGGAAAAACTGTTTTTT
CDR3 protein: CASSLEVTKEKLFF

J gene: TRBJ2-1
V gene: TRBV19
D gene: .
clone size: many
CDR3 DNA: TGTGCCAGTCGTTACCACGGGGACCATGAGCAGTTCTTC
CDR3 protein: CASRYHGDHEQFF

J gene: TRBJ2-1
V gene: TRBV29-1
D gene: TRBD1
clone size: many
CDR3 DNA: TGCAGCGTGTGGACAGGGGGCAATGAGCAGTTCTTC
CDR3 protein: CSVWTGGNEQFF

J gene: TRBJ1-5
V gene: TRBV6-5
D gene: .
clone size: many
CDR3 DNA: TGTGCCAGCAGTTACCAGGGAGACCAGCCCCAGCATTTT
CDR3 protein: CASSYQGDQPQHF

J gene: TRBJ2-1
V gene: TRBV19
D gene: .
clone size: many
CDR3 DNA: TGTGCCAGTAGTATCGGGACGGCACCCTCCTACAATGAGCAGTTCTTC
CDR3 protein: CASSIGTAPSYNEQFF